This entry lists 21 T cell receptor beta chains sequenced from one sample in a study of blood T cell repertoires in COVID-19. This table comes from immunoSEQ multiplex PCR, and its TCRdb copy is limited to in-frame clones, with some not included. The data contain 150,000 to 200,000 clones, over 60% of them singletons. The specimen sequenced was peripheral blood. Receptors were obtained from a man aged 55 to 70 with acute or convalescent COVID-19.

The chain recombines TRBV18 with TRBJ1-1, with a weak D call TRBD1 (5 bases). This CDR3 contains 16 residues. V was cut by 4 bases and J by 0 bases, with 15 bases left in between. Germline-derived CDR1 and CDR2 are KGHSH and LQKENI. CDR3 protein: CASSLSPTGVNTEAFF. The CDR3 region has the DNA TGTGCCAGCTCACTATCGCCCACGGGGGTGAACACTGAAGCTTTCTTT.

This clone was picked up a small number of times. This sequence joins TRBV30 and TRBJ1-1; a possible D gene is TRBD1 (6 bases). V was clipped by 1 base and J by 0 bases, with 6 bases between them. The V gene's germline CDR1 is GTSNPN and CDR2 SVGIG (reference sequence). The CDR3 is made up of 13 amino acids. In DNA, the CDR3 is TGTGCCTGGAGTGGACAGGTGAACACTGAAGCTTTCTTT. It yields the protein CAWSGQVNTEAFF. Based on the CDR3 plus reference TRBV30 and TRBJ1-1, the full variable domain is SQTIHQWPATLVQPVGSPLSLECTVEGTSNPNLYWYRQAAGRGLQLLFYSVGIGQISSEVPQNLSASRPQDRQFILSSKKLLLSDSGFYLCAWSGQVNTEAFFGQGTRLTVV.

This clone was observed a handful of times. The chain joins TRBV4-3 to TRBJ2-1; 8 positions agree with TRBD2. J gave up 4 bases and V 3 bases, and 5 bases lay outside the gene matches. This CDR3 has 15 amino acids. Germline CDR1 reads LGHNA; CDR2 reads YSLEER. Written as DNA, the CDR3 is TGCGCCAGCAGCCAGAGAGCGGGGGAGTACAATGAGCAGTTCTTC. This translates into CASSQRAGEYNEQFF.

V gene TRBV25-1 combines with J gene TRBJ1-1; TRBD1 matches 7 bases. V was pared by 4 bases and J by 4 bases, with 6 bases of the junction left unmatched. The CDR3 is 14 amino acids. Per germline, CDR1 MGHDK and CDR2 SYGVNS. The CDR3 here is CASSVTGVVTEAFF. The CDR3 DNA is TGTGCCAGCAGTGTTACAGGGGTCGTCACTGAAGCTTTCTTT. The whole variable domain, remainder taken from reference TRBV25-1 and TRBJ1-1, is EADIYQTPRYLVIGTGKKITLECSQTMGHDKMYWYQQDPGMELHLIHYSYGVNSTEKGDLSSESTVSRIRTEHFPLTLESARPSHTSQYLCASSVTGVVTEAFFGQGTRLTVV.

The J gene is TRBJ1-6, the V gene TRBV5-4; 9 bases align to TRBD1. The junction had 6 bases not matched to a gene; V was cut back by 7 bases and J by 10 bases. The CDR3 has 13 residues. CDR1 is SGHNT, CDR2 YYREEE, per germline (reference sequence). CDR3 sequence reads: CASFAGQGSPLHF. The CDR3 coding sequence is TGTGCCAGCTTTGCGGGACAGGGCTCACCCCTCCACTTT. Complete variable domain (other parts from reference TRBV5-4 and TRBJ1-6): ETGVTQSPTHLIKTRGQQVTLRCSSQSGHNTVSWYQQALGQGPQFIFQYYREEENGRGNFPPRFSGLQFPNYSSELNVNALELDDSALYLCASFAGQGSPLHFGNGTRLTVT.

The V call is TRBV7-9, the J call TRBJ2-7; a possible D gene is TRBD2 (5 bases). The CDR3 contains 14 residues. Looked up from germline, CDR1 is SEHNR and CDR2 is FQNEAQ (reference sequence). Trimming removed 5 bases from V and 3 bases from J, with 14 bases in between. DNA of the CDR3: TGTGCCAGCAGCCGGAAGGGAGCAGACTACGAGCAGTACTTC. Translation: CASSRKGADYEQYF.

The chain recombines TRBV28 with TRBJ1-1; 7 bases match TRBD1. There are 13 residues in the CDR3. Germline V gives CDR1 MDHEN, CDR2 SYDVKM. The V gene end was trimmed by 3 bases and the J gene end by 4 bases; junction bases not matched to a gene: 2. CDR3 sequence (DNA): TGTGCCAGCAGTTTTACAGGGGCCACTGAAGCTTTCTTT. Translated, it gives CASSFTGATEAFF.

The rearrangement uses TRBV18 and TRBJ1-2; TRBD1 matches 7 bases. The V and J ends lost 4 bases and 0 bases, in that order; junction bases with no gene match: 2. The CDR3 runs to 14 residues. The germline V gene has CDR1 KGHSH and CDR2 LQKENI. The CDR3, as DNA: TGTGCCAGCTCACTACAGGGGACTAACTATGGCTACACCTTC. This gives the protein CASSLQGTNYGYTF.

V usage is TRBV24-1 and J usage is TRBJ1-2; no clear D. V lost 1 base to trimming and J lost 4 bases, with 15 bases between them. CDR1 and CDR2 (germline): KGHDR, SFDVKD. The CDR3 has 16 amino acids. The CDR3 DNA reads TGTGCCACCAGTGATTTCGGTACAGACGACCCCTATGGCTACACCTTC. Translation gives CATSDFGTDDPYGYTF.

A single count supports this clone. The chain carries TRBV4-3 and TRBJ2-7; tentatively, D is TRBD1 (6 bases). Between the trimmed V and J ends, which lost 0 bases and 2 bases, there was a span of 14 bases. CDR3 length: 16 residues. Germline CDR1 and CDR2: LGHNA and YSLEER. Here the CDR3 DNA reads TGCGCCAGCAGCCAAGATGACGCAGGGGAGACCTACGAGCAGTACTTC. This translates into CASSQDDAGETYEQYF.

The chain links TRBV7-7 to TRBJ2-7; 9 positions agree with TRBD1. Germline values: CDR1 SSHAT, CDR2 FNYEAQ (reference sequence). The V gene end was trimmed by 5 bases and the J gene end by 4 bases; junction bases not matched to a gene: 15. This CDR3 spans 17 amino acids. This chain's CDR3 is CASSPGRGTGGGYEQYF. For the CDR3, the DNA is TGTGCCAGCAGCCCCGGTCGGGGTACAGGGGGCGGGTACGAGCAGTACTTC.

The V and J genes are TRBV27 and TRBJ2-7; no firm D call. This CDR3 has 12 amino acids. Trimming cost V 6 bases and J 1 base, with 7 bases left between them. Germline assignment: CDR1 MNHEY and CDR2 SMNVEV (reference sequence). In nucleotides, the CDR3 is TGTGCCAGCAGAAAATATTCCTACGAGCAGTACTTC. This sequence encodes CASRKYSYEQYF.

This chain links TRBV6-5 with TRBJ2-7; D might be TRBD1 (5 bases). The ends were cut back, 0 bases at V and 2 bases at J, with 8 bases in the middle. The CDR3 totals 14 residues. Germline V CDR1 and CDR2: MNHEY, SVGAGI. The CDR3 loop reads CASSYSNRPYEQYF. In nucleotides, the CDR3 is TGTGCCAGCAGTTACTCGAACAGGCCCTACGAGCAGTACTTC.

The genes are TRBV25-1 and TRBJ1-3; D call uncertain. V lost 5 bases, J lost 1 base, and 6 bases lay in between. This CDR3 comprises 13 residues. Germline loops: CDR1 MGHDK, CDR2 SYGVNS. The CDR3 protein is CASSLVSGNTIYF. The CDR3, as DNA: TGTGCCAGCAGTCTTGTATCTGGAAACACCATATATTTT.

The chain joins TRBV4-3 to TRBJ2-7; a weak D match, TRBD1 (6 bases). V shed 1 base and J shed 6 bases, with 19 bases lying between them. Germline loops: CDR1 LGHNA, CDR2 YSLEER. This CDR3 comprises 16 residues. The CDR3 DNA sequence: TGCGCCAGCAGCCAAGGCCTGGACCCACTCAGGGGCGAGCAGTACTTC. Amino acids: CASSQGLDPLRGEQYF.

DNA of the CDR3: TGTGCCAGCAGGAATGGACAGGGCTCCTCCTACGAGCAGTACTTC. Translated: CASRNGQGSSYEQYF. The chain employs TRBV6-5 and TRBJ2-7; 8 nucleotides line up with TRBD1. The J segment lost 0 bases and the V segment lost 6 bases, leaving 7 bases of the junction unmatched. The CDR3 is 15 amino acids. Looked up from germline, CDR1 is MNHEY and CDR2 is SVGAGI.

The genes are TRBV6-2 or TRBV6-3 and TRBJ1-2; D unclear. Between the trimmed V and J ends, which lost 4 bases and 6 bases, there was a span of 15 bases. CDR1 MNHEY and CDR2 SVGEGT come from the germline V gene. The CDR3 has 14 amino acids. The CDR3 loop is CASSSRPGVNGYTF. In DNA form, the CDR3 reads TGTGCCAGCAGTTCACGCCCGGGAGTGAATGGCTACACCTTC.

The V call is TRBV28, the J call TRBJ2-2; 7 bases line up with TRBD1. From germline, CDR1 is MDHEN and CDR2 SYDVKM. CDR3 size: 15 residues. V lost 5 bases and J lost 2; bases outside the gene matches: 5. DNA for the CDR3: TGTGCCAGCAGTGTCGGGACAGCAAACACCGGGGAGCTGTTTTTT. Translated: CASSVGTANTGELFF. Variable domain in full (rest from reference TRBV28 and TRBJ2-2): DVKVTQSSRYLVKRTGEKVFLECVQDMDHENMFWYRQDPGLGLRLIYFSYDVKMKEKGDIPEGYSVSREKKERFSLILESASTNQTSMYLCASSVGTANTGELFFGEGSRLTVL.

V usage is TRBV4-3 and J usage is TRBJ1-2; tentatively, D is TRBD1 (6 bases). V lost 2 bases and J 0 bases, leaving 16 bases between the germline ends. Germline V lookup: CDR1 LGHNA, CDR2 YSLEER. The CDR3 sequence is 17 residues long. CDR3 nucleotide sequence: TGCGCCAGCAGCCAATTTTCCCCTGGGACATCTAACTATGGCTACACCTTC. It specifies CASSQFSPGTSNYGYTF.

The gene calls are TRBV2 and TRBJ2-5; TRBD2 agrees at 11 bases. Trimming cost V 6 bases and J 3 bases; bases outside gene matches: 3. The CDR3 sequence is 14 residues long. CDR1 and CDR2 from the germline V gene are SNHLY and FYNNEI. The CDR3 sequence: CASRPGLAEETQYF. The CDR3 DNA reads TGTGCCAGCAGACCGGGACTAGCGGAAGAGACCCAGTACTTC.

Points on this clone: Other DNA sequences from this sample encode an identical CDR3 as well. The chain uses TRBV12-3 or TRBV12-4 and TRBJ2-2; D may be TRBD1 (6 bases). Trimming took 6 bases from V and 3 from J, leaving 8 bases between them. The CDR3 has 13 amino acids. The CDR3: CASSNRDTGELFF. CDR3 DNA sequence: TGTGCCAGCAGCAACAGGGACACCGGGGAGCTGTTTTTT.